Listed here are 4 T cell receptor beta chains from one sample, sequenced in a study of blood T cell repertoires in COVID-19. The method was immunoSEQ multiplex PCR; TCRdb's version includes in-frame clones alone and lacks a portion of them. The data contain 150,000 to 200,000 clones, 82% of them singletons. Sequenced: PBMCs or T cells enriched from blood (not recorded which). Source of these receptors: a woman aged 60-75 years with acute COVID-19.

Comments on this clone: At one end the junction does not follow the germline gene, possibly because of a read error. The chain carries TRBV5-6 and TRBJ1-2; the match to TRBD1 covers 9 bases. In germline, CDR1 is SGHDT, CDR2 YYEEEE. The CDR3 extends over 14 amino acids. The CDR3 DNA is TGTGCCAGCAGCCCAGGGACAGGGAACTATGTCTACACCTTC. Translated: CASSPGTGNYVYTF.

The chain is built from TRBV7-2 and TRBJ2-2; 12 positions agree with TRBD2. CDR1 SGHTA and CDR2 FQGNSA come from the germline V gene. This CDR3 contains 15 residues. J gave up 6 bases and V 8 bases, and 7 bases lay outside the gene matches. CDR3 sequence (DNA): TGTGCCAGCGGGGCCGGGACTAGCGGGTCCGGGGAGCTGTTTTTT. It encodes CASGAGTSGSGELFF.

This clone has only one observation. The chain is built from TRBV3-1 (or the pseudogene TRBV3-2) and TRBJ2-6; 7 nucleotides line up with TRBD2. CDR3 length: 18 residues. Germline V gene data show CDR1 as LGHDT and CDR2 as YNNKEL (reference sequence). J was trimmed by 4 bases and V by 1 base; bases with no gene match: 10. In nucleotides, the CDR3 is TGTGCCAGCAGCCAAGCGTGGGGGGGAGCGTCCGGGGCCAACGTCCTGACTTTC. As protein: CASSQAWGGASGANVLTF.

The chain links TRBV5-1 to TRBJ2-1; D is possibly TRBD2 (6 bases). The CDR3 runs to 11 residues. V was cut by 6 bases and J by 6 bases, with 7 bases left in between. Germline CDR1 and CDR2: SGHRS and YFSETQ. Here the CDR3 DNA reads TGCGCCAGCATCGGGGGCAATGAGCAGTTCTTC. Translation gives CASIGGNEQFF.